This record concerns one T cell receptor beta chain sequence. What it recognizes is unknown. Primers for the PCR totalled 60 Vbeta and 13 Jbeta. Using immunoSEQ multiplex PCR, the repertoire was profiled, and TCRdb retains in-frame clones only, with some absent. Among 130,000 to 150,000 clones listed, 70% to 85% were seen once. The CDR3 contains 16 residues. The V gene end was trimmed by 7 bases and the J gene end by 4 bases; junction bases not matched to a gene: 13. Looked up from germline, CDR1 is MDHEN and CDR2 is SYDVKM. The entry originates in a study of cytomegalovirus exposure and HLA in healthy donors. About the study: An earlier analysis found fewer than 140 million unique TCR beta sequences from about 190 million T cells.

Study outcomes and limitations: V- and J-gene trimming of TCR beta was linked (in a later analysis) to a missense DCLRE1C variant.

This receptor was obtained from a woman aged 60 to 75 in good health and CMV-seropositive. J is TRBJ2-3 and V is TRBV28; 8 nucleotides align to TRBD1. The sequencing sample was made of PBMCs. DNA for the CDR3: TGTGCCAGCATAGATCGGGACAGGCGAATATCAGATACGCAGTATTTT. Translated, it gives CASIDRDRRISDTQYF.